These 8 T cell receptor beta chains were all obtained from the same sample, sequenced in a study of metastatic and nonmetastatic thyroid tumors. TCRdb reprocessed the PCR reads via MiXCR. The sample carries 89,000 or so clones, approximately 9% recorded once. Each patient went into thyroid surgery without having received any treatment. Material for sequencing was blood. The receptors were sampled from a female donor with papillary thyroid cancer or a benign thyroid nodule (not recorded which). Some clones in this sample may be carry-over from other donors' samples.

In its sample, this clone was seen a few times. This chain joins TRBV19 and TRBJ1-2; no reliable D call. This CDR3 contains 15 residues. Germline assignment: CDR1 LNHDA and CDR2 SQIVND (reference sequence). The V gene lost 3 bases and the J gene lost 2 bases, with 13 bases spanning the gap. The CDR3 DNA sequence: TGTGCCAGTAGTATTGCGGTTTCGCCCAACTATGGCTACACCTTC. It is translated as CASSIAVSPNYGYTF.

A few counts support this clone. The CDR3 protein is CASSRQGASTDTQYF. The DNA of the CDR3 is TGTGCCAGCAGTAGACAGGGGGCAAGCACAGATACGCAGTATTTT. This rearrangement joins TRBV12-3 or TRBV12-4 to TRBJ2-3; 10 nucleotides align to TRBD1. The CDR3 has 15 amino acids. Losses at the gene ends were 5 bases for V and 0 bases for J; bases not matched to a gene: 2.

In the case of this clone: This may stem from a read error, because a much larger clone lies one nucleotide away. Other DNA sequences in the sample encode the same CDR3. The chain has TRBV10-3 and TRBJ2-1, with 13 bases fitting TRBD2. This CDR3 is 14 amino acids long. With 6 bases clipped from V and 10 bases from J, the junction kept 6 bases outside the gene matches. In germline, CDR1 is ENHRY, CDR2 SYGVKD. CDR3 protein: CAISPTSGGREQFF. DNA of the CDR3: TGTGCCATCAGCCCGACTAGCGGGGGGAGAGAGCAGTTCTTC.

This clone was seen more than once but under ten times. This rearrangement joins TRBV27 to TRBJ2-7, with D maybe TRBD1 (5 bases). Deletions cut 3 bases from V and 2 bases from J, with 8 bases between. CDR1 MNHEY and CDR2 SMNVEV come from the germline V gene (reference sequence). CDR3 size: 13 residues. Here the CDR3 reads CASSFVGPYEQYF. As DNA, the CDR3 is TGTGCCAGCAGTTTTGTGGGGCCCTACGAGCAGTACTTC.

This clone came up many times. The chain combines TRBV6-5 with TRBJ2-4; tentatively, D is TRBD2 (6 bases). CDR1 MNHEY and CDR2 SVGAGI come from the germline V gene. The CDR3 totals 16 residues. V was pared by 0 bases and J by 8 bases, with 17 bases between. The CDR3 loop reads CASSYSAVAVSYIQYF. The DNA for the CDR3 is TGTGCCAGCAGTTACTCGGCAGTAGCGGTTAGCTACATTCAGTACTTC.

Ten or more counts support this clone. V is TRBV6-4 and J is TRBJ2-2; either TRBD1 or TRBD2 may fit D (5 bases each). The CDR3 has 15 residues. V was pared by 2 bases and J by 2 bases, with 9 bases between. Germline V gene lookup returns CDR1 MRHNA and CDR2 SNTAGT. The CDR3 DNA sequence: TGTGCCAGCAGTGACATGGGGGTCAACACCGGGGAGCTGTTTTTT. Residues: CASSDMGVNTGELFF.

This clone was detected ten times or more. This chain links TRBV19 with TRBJ2-5; D uncertain. The ends were cut back, 1 base at V and 6 bases at J, with 9 bases in the middle. The V gene's germline CDR1 is LNHDA and CDR2 SQIVND (reference sequence). CDR3 size: 13 residues. This chain's CDR3 is CASSIAPWKTQYF. CDR3 DNA sequence: TGTGCCAGTAGTATAGCCCCCTGGAAGACCCAGTACTTC.

This clone was seen many times. This chain joins TRBV9 and TRBJ1-2; D not resolved. Germline V lookup: CDR1 SGDLS, CDR2 YYNGEE. This CDR3 contains 13 residues. Trimming shortened V by 3 bases and J by 5 bases, and 11 bases separated the two germline ends. CDR3 in amino acids: CASSANSVYGYTF. CDR3 DNA sequence: TGTGCCAGCAGCGCCAACAGTGTTTATGGCTACACCTTC.